Included here is one TCR beta chain sequence, with context. The sample belongs to a study of blood T cell repertoires in COVID-19. Study context: Samples of COVID-19 (acute and convalescent) were obtained from the United States, Italy and Spain. In each case, the material was cDNA or gDNA derived from T cells, B-cell-depleted T cells, or PBMCs.

V lost 7 bases, J lost 7 bases, and 16 bases lay in between. The germline V gene has CDR1 MNHEY and CDR2 SVGAGI. This CDR3 is 13 amino acids long. Original methodology: Amplification with reference gene primers provided the estimates of nucleated cell counts. Sequencing was performed with immunoSEQ multiplex PCR; in TCRdb, only in-frame clones are kept and a portion is missing. D and trimming come from the DNA, and the V and J calls and clone size come from that table. The sample lists 110,000 or so clones, less than 75% occurring once. The specimen was peripheral blood. This receptor was taken from a woman aged 35 to 49 with acute or convalescent COVID-19. The chain joins TRBV6-5 to TRBJ2-5; maybe TRBD1 (6 bases). CDR3 bases: TGTGCCAGCAAGGTTCAGGGGAAGGGGACCCAGTACTTC. This encodes CASKVQGKGTQYF.